This T cell receptor (beta chain) derives from a study of cytomegalovirus exposure and HLA in healthy donors. The study ran its PCR with 60 Vbeta and 13 Jbeta primers. The repertoire was sequenced with immunoSEQ multiplex PCR; TCRdb's copy has only in-frame clones and lacks some. The sample holds about 250,000 clones, about 85% seen once. Germline assignment: CDR1 SGHAT and CDR2 FQNNGV. V lost 6 bases, J lost 5 bases, and 8 bases stayed unmatched. The CDR3 length is 16 residues. The V call is TRBV11-2, the J call TRBJ2-2; 11 bases match TRBD2. Source material: PBMCs. The source of this sequence is a girl aged 2 to 9 in good health and CMV-seronegative. The CDR3 loop reads CASRATSGSLTGELFF. CDR3 nucleotide sequence: TGTGCCAGCAGGGCCACTAGCGGGAGTTTAACCGGGGAGCTGTTTTTT.